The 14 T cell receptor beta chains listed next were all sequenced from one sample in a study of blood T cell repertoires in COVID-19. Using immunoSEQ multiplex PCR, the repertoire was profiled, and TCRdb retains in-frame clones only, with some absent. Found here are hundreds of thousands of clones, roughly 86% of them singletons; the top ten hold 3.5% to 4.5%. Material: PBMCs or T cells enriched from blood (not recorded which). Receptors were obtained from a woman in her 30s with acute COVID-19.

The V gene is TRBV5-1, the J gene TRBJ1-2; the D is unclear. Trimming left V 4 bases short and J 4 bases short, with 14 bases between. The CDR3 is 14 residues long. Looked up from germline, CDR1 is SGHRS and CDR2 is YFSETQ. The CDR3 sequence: CASSPEPVSYGYTF. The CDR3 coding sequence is TGCGCCAGCAGCCCCGAGCCGGTTAGCTATGGCTACACCTTC.

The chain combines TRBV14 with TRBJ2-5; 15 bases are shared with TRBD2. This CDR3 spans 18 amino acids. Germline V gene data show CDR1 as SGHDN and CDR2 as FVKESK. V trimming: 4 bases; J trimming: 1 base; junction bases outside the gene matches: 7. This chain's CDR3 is CASSPPGLAGGLQETQYF. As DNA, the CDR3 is TGTGCCAGCAGCCCCCCGGGACTAGCGGGGGGACTCCAAGAGACCCAGTACTTC.

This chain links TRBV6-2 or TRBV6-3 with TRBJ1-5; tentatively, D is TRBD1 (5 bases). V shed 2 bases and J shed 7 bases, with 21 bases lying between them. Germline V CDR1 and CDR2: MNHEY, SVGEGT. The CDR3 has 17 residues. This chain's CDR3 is CASSYQEGARSVQPQHF. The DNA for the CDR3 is TGTGCCAGCAGTTACCAAGAAGGGGCGAGATCGGTACAGCCCCAGCATTTT.

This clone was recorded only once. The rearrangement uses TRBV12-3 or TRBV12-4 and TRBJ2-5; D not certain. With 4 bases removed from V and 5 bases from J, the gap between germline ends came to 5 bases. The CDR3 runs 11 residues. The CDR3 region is CASSSLETQYF. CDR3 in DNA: TGTGCCAGCAGTTCATTGGAGACCCAGTACTTC.

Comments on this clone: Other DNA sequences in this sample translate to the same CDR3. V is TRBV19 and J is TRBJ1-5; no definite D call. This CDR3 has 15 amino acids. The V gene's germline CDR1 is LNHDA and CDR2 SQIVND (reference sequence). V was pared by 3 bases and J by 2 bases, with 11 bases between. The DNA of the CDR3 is TGTGCCAGTAGTATCCCGGGGTTCGGCAATCAGCCCCAGCATTTT. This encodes CASSIPGFGNQPQHF.

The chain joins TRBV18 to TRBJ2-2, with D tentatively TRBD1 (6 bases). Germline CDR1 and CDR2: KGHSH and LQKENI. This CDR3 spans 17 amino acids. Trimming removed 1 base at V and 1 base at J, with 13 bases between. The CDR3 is CASSPLSPGQNTGELFF. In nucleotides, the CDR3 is TGTGCCAGCTCACCACTCTCGCCGGGACAGAACACCGGGGAGCTGTTTTTT.

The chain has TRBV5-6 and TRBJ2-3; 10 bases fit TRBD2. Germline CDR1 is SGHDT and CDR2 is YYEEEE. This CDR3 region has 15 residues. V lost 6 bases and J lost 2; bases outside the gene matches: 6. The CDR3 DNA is TGTGCCAGCACCTTAGCGGGGGGCGTCACAGATACGCAGTATTTT. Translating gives CASTLAGGVTDTQYF.

This CDR3 reads CASSLGPDRRNYQPQHF. As DNA, the CDR3 is TGTGCCAGCAGCTTAGGTCCCGACAGGAGAAACTATCAGCCCCAGCATTTT. The rearrangement uses TRBV7-2 and TRBJ1-5, with D maybe TRBD1 (6 bases). The CDR3 is 17 residues long. Germline CDR1 is SGHTA and CDR2 is FQGNSA. Trimming took off 1 base at V and 5 bases at J, with 18 bases between the two ends.

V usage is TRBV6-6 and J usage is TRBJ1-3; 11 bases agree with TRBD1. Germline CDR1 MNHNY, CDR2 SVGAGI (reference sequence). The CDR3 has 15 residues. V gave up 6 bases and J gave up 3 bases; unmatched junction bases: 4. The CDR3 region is CASRLDRGLGNTIYF. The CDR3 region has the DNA TGTGCCAGCAGACTGGACAGGGGGCTTGGAAACACCATATATTTT.

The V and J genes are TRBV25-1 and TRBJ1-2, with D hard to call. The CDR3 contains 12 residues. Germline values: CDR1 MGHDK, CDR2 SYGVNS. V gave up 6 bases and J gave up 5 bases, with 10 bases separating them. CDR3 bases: TGTGCCAGCAGGAGGGAGTCGTATGGCTACACCTTC. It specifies CASRRESYGYTF.

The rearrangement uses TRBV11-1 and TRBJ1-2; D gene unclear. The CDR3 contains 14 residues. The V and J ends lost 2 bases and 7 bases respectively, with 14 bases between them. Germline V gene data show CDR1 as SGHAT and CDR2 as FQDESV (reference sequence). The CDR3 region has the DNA TGTGCCAGCAGCTTAAGCCCTTCCTATTCTGGCTACACCTTC. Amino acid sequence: CASSLSPSYSGYTF. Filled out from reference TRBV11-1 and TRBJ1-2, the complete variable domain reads EAEVAQSPRYKITEKSQAVAFWCDPISGHATLYWYRQILGQGPELLVQFQDESVVDDSQLPKDRFSAERLKGVDSTLKIQPAELGDSAMYLCASSLSPSYSGYTFGSGTRLTVV.

The CDR3 loop reads CAWSVGLAGAGANVLTF. In DNA form, the CDR3 reads TGTGCCTGGAGTGTCGGTCTAGCGGGGGCTGGGGCCAACGTCCTGACTTTC. The genes are TRBV30 and TRBJ2-6, with 10 nucleotides matching TRBD2. Germline loops: CDR1 GTSNPN, CDR2 SVGIG (reference sequence). V shed 0 bases, J shed 2 bases, and the junction held 4 bases outside the gene matches. This CDR3 has 17 amino acids.

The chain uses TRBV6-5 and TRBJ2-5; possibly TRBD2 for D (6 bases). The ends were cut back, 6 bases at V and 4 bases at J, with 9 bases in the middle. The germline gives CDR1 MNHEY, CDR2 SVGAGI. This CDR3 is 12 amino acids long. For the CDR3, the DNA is TGTGCCAGCAGGAGTAGCGGAGAGACCCAGTACTTC. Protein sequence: CASRSSGETQYF.

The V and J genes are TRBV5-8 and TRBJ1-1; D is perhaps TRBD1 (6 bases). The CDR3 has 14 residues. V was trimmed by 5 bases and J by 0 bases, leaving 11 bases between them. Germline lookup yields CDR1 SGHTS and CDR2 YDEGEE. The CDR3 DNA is TGTGCCAGCAGACGGACAGCTGTGAACACTGAAGCTTTCTTT. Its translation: CASRRTAVNTEAFF.